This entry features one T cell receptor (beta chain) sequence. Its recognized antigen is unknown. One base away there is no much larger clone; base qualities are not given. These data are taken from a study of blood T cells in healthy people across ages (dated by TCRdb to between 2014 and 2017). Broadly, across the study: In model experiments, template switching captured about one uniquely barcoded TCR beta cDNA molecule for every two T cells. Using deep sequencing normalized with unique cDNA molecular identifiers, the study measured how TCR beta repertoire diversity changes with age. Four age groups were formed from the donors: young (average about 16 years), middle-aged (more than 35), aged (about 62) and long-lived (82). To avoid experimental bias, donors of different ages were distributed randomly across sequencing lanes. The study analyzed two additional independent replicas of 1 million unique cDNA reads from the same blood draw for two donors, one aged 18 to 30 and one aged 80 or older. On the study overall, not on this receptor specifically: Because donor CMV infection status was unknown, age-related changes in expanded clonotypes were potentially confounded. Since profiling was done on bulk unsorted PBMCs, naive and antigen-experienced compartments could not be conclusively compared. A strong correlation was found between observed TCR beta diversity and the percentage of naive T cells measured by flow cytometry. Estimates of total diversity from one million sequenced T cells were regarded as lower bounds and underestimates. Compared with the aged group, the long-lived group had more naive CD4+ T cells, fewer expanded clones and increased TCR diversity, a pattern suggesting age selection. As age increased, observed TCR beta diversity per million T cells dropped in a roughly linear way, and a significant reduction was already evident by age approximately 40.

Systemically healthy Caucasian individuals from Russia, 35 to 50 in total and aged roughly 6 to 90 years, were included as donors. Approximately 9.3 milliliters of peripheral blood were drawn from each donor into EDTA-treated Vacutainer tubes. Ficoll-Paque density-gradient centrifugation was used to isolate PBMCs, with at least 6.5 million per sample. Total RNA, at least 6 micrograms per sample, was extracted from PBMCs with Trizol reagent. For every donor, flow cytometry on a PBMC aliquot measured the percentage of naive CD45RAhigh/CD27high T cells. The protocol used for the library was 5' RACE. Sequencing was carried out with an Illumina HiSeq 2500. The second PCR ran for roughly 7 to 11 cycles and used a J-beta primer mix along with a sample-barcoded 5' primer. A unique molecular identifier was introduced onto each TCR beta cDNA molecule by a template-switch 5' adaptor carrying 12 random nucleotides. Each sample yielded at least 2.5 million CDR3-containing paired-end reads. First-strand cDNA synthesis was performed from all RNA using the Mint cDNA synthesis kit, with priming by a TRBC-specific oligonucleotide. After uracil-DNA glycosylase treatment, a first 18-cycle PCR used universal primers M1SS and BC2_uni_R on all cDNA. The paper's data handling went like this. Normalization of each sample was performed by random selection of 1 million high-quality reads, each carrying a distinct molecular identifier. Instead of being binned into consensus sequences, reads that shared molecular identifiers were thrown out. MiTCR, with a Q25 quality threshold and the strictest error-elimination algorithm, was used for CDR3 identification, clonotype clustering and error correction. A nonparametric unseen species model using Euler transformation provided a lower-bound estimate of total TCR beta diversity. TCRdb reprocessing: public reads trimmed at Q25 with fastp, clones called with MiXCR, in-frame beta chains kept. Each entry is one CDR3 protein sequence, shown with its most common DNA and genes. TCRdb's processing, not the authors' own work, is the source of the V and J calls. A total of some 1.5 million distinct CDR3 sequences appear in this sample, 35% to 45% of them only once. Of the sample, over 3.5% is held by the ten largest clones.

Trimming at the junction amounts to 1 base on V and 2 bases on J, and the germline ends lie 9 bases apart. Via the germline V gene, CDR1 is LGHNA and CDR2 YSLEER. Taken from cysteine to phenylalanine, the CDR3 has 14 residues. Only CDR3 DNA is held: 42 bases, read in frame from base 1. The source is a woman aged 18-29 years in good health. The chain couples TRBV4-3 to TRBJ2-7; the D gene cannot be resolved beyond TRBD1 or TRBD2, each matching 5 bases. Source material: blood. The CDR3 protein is CASSQVGAPYEQYF. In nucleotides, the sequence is TGCGCCAGCAGCCAAGTCGGGGCGCCCTACGAGCAGTACTTC.